The clone carrying this TCR beta chain came up a few times. The antigen remains undetermined. This entry is derived from a study of identical twins. Findings of the study overall: Models predicted too little out-of-frame TCR alpha sharing in monozygotic twins. Zero-insertion analyses could be partly confounded by invariant MAIT and iNKT cells.

The CDR3 runs to 14 residues. Trimming stripped 5 bases from V and 2 bases from J, with 13 bases between. Germline V gene sequence: CDR1 LGHDT, CDR2 YNNKEL (reference sequence). TCRdb re-called the 5' RACE reads with MiXCR, one entry per CDR3 protein. Among approximately 1.8 million distinct CDR3 sequences listed, roughly 35% were seen once. Sample: cord blood. This receptor was obtained from a newborn girl in good health. The chain has TRBV3-1 and TRBJ2-7; tentative D call: TRBD2 (5 bases). The CDR3 loop reads CASSTASGPYEQYF. In DNA form, the CDR3 reads TGTGCCAGCAGCACAGCAAGCGGACCCTACGAGCAGTACTTC.